This record covers a single T cell receptor beta chain. The antigen is not known. The CDR3 length is 15 residues. Germline V CDR1 and CDR2: LGHDT, YNNKEL (reference sequence). V dropped 4 bases and J dropped 7; count of bases not matched to a gene: 8. The time point denotes: pre-sensitization, week 0. Stated treatment: therapeutic diphenylcyclopropenone sensitization with weekly scalp DPC. Unfractionated whole blood yielded the extracted total RNA. Unique molecular identifiers were affixed to discrete cDNA molecules within the library. TCRdb used MiXCR to reprocess the RACE reads, holding one entry per CDR3 protein. The sample lists around 92,000 distinct CDR3 sequences, approximately 11% occurring once. This record belongs to a study of human T cells and chemical hapten exposure. Whole-study findings and limits: The formation of large CDR3 similarity clusters by expanded TCRs significantly exceeded that of controls. Sensitizing to DPC left TCRs with a frequency above 1 in 1000 unaltered.

The clonotype was recovered from a woman in her sixties with alopecia areata. Some clones in this sample may be carry-over from other donors' samples. The chain has TRBV3-1 and TRBJ2-1; 9 bases align to TRBD1. Sample: whole blood, taken in connection with sensitization to the hapten diphenylcyclopropenone (DPC). The CDR3 loop is CASSPPGTGLNEQFF. CDR3 in DNA: TGTGCCAGCAGCCCTCCCGGGACAGGGTTGAATGAGCAGTTCTTC.